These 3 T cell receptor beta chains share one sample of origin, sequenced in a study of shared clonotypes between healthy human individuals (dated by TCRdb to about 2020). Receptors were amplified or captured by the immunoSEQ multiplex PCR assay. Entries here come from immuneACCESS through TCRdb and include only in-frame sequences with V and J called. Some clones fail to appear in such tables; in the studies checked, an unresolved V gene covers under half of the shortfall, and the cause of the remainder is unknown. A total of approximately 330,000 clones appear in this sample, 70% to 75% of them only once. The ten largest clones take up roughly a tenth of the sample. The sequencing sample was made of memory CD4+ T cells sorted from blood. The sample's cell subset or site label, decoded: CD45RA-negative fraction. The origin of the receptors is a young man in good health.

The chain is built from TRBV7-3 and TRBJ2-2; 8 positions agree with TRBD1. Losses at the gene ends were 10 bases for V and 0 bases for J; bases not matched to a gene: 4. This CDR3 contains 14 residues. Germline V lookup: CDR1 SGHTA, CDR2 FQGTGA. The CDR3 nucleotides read TGTGCCACCCAACAGGGGGCGAACACCGGGGAGCTGTTTTTT. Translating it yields CATQQGANTGELFF.

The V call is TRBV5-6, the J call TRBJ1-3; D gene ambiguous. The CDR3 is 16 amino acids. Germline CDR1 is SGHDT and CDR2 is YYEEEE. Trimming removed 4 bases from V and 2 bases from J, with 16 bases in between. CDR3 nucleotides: TGTGCCAGCAGCCCAAGGGCCTCTGTGGCTGGAAACACCATATATTTT. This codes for CASSPRASVAGNTIYF.

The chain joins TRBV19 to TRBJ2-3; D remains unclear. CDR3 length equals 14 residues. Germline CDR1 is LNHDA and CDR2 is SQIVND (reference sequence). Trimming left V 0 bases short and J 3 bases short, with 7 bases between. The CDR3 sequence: CASSIDLGTDTQYF. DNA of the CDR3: TGTGCCAGTAGTATAGATCTGGGGACAGATACGCAGTATTTT.